This T cell receptor (beta chain) was sequenced for a study of shared clonotypes between healthy human individuals (dated by TCRdb to the early 2020s). As for the study more broadly: Three men and a couple of women, aged 18 to 49 years, made up the cohort. The study deeply sequenced blood TCR repertoires of 5 or 6 healthy adults to estimate repertoire size and the extent of clonotype sharing between individuals. Libraries were prepared and TCR repertoires were sequenced by different laboratories using diverse techniques, in order to increase sequencing depth and limit assay-specific biases. Between about 0.94 and 10 billion PBMCs per donor were obtained by leukapheresis. Per donor, three plates each were used for CD4 naive and CD4 memory, two for CD8 naive, and one for CD8 memory.

Donors were healthy HIV-negative adults with no recently reported acute infections or vaccinations. All donors were Caucasian adults living in Nashville, Tennessee, USA. CD8 memory samples combined magnetically selected CD45RO+ cells with CCR7-negative CD45RA+ effector memory (TemRA) cells. After blood collection by leukapheresis, PBMCs were isolated using Ficoll-Histopaque density gradient centrifugation and then cryopreserved in the vapor phase of liquid nitrogen. Analytical flow cytometry was used to check the purity and quantity of every magnetically sorted T cell population. Genomic DNA was isolated from each sorted fraction and quantified by UV absorbance on a Nanodrop 2000c. Worth noting for this clone: There is no known antigen for this receptor. No much larger clonotype is one base removed from it; base qualities were not supplied.

TCR CDR3 regions were amplified from genomic DNA by multiplex PCR using the deep immunoSEQ assay. Extracted genomic DNA from each cell subset was spread evenly across all wells of several immunoSEQ 96-well plates, with each plate serving as a replicate. For sorted subsets, each replicate PCR was loaded with 200 to 250 ng genomic DNA, equivalent to approximately 27,000 T cell genomes. Purified libraries were measured with a Qubit 3.0 fluorometer, size-checked on a Bioanalyzer 2100, and measured again with the KAPA Library Quantification kit. Every immunoSEQ 96-well plate was sequenced on a separate single-read 150-cycle Illumina NextSeq 550 flow cell. In the paper's pipeline: Because only junctional sequences without quality scores were contained in the immunoSEQ output, filtering matching that applied to full-length reads could not be performed. Sequences were annotated with PyIR, a Python wrapper for IgBLAST v1.9, using IMGT germline references to assign V/J genes and CDR3. Reads were removed for weak V/J assignments (E-value above 1e-6), missing CDR3, stop codons, out-of-frame junctions, or ambiguous translated residues. V3J clonotypes were defined as sequences sharing an identical inferred V gene, J gene, and CDR3 amino acid sequence. Percentage overlap between repertoires was computed as shared unique clonotypes divided by the size of the smaller repertoire. Repertoire richness was assessed with RTK rarefaction, the Chao1 estimator, and Recon v2.1 estimates of unobserved clonotypes. OLGA was used to compute generation probabilities for all TCRbeta clonotypes that the gDNA method yielded from several donors. The source is immuneACCESS, and TCRdb retained only in-frame sequences with V and J called. Part of the clones is not carried over; for the studies checked, unresolved V genes explain less than half of this, and the remainder is unexplained. The V and J calls and the clone size are those of that table, but D and trimming were determined from the DNA. The sample yields approximately 640,000 clones; 80% to 95% were counted once. Approximately 35% of the sample is taken by the ten largest.

What the research found in general, with its limitations: Based on pairwise subsampling, the degree of clonotype sharing among donors was expected to be affected by sequencing depth. The genetic and exposure-history diversity represented was limited by the small number of donors. Even with the large sequencing depth, rarefaction of the sorted-subset datasets indicated that sequencing was incomplete. Naive subsets generally had larger estimated clonotype richness than memory subsets. When several donors were compared, the shared fraction of clonotypes was around 5% for naive CD4, roughly 3.3% for naive CD8, 2.3% for memory CD4, and around 0.4% for memory CD8. Compared with non-shared clonotypes, the clonotypes found in all four sorted-subset donors had higher generation probabilities. Only blood was sampled, and tissue TCR repertoires likely differ from those in blood.

The TCR sequence derives from a man aged 18 to 29 in good health. Some clones in this sample may be carry-over from other donors' samples. Sequenced input: memory CD8+ T cells from PBMCs. The sample's cell subset or site, from its label and the paper: CD45RO+ cells pooled with CCR7-negative TemRA cells.

At the DNA level, the sequence is TGTGCCAGCAGTGACTACAATGAGCAGTTCTTC. It is translated as CASSDYNEQFF. Recombination joined TRBV27 with TRBJ2-1; the D gene is not confidently resolved. The CDR3 runs 11 residues from the cysteine to the phenylalanine. The DNA shown is the 33-base CDR3, in frame from base 1. The germline V gene (reference sequence) sets CDR1 to MNHEY and CDR2 to SMNVEV. Relative to germline, V is 5 bases shorter and J is 3 bases shorter, with 2 bases between their ends.